Shown below are 28 T cell receptor beta chains from a single sample sequenced in a study of blood T cell repertoires in COVID-19. Data came from immunoSEQ multiplex PCR; TCRdb stores just in-frame clones and leaves some out. The repertoire includes roughly 200,000 clones, approximately 90% of them detected once, and approximately 6.1% sits in the top ten. Sequencing input: peripheral blood. These receptors all stem from a man older than 75 with acute or convalescent COVID-19.

The chain links TRBV30 to TRBJ1-6; TRBD1 matches 8 bases. This CDR3 is built from 15 residues. CDR1 is GTSNPN, CDR2 SVGIG, per germline (reference sequence). V lost 5 bases, J lost 5 bases, and 8 bases stayed unmatched. The chain's CDR3 is CAWGQGANDNSPLHF. CDR3 nucleotides: TGTGCCTGGGGGCAGGGGGCGAACGATAATTCACCCCTCCACTTT.

V is TRBV15 and J is TRBJ2-7; 11 nucleotides align to TRBD1. Germline CDR1 reads LNHNV; CDR2 reads YYDKDF (reference sequence). The trim removed 0 bases at V and 4 bases at J, leaving 8 bases unmatched. CDR3 size: 17 residues. CDR3 sequence: CATSRDYGTGGPYEQYV. The CDR3 region has the DNA TGTGCCACCAGCAGAGACTATGGGACAGGGGGTCCTTACGAGCAGTACGTC.

The CDR3: CASSPTGGQIYGYTF. CDR3 DNA sequence: TGTGCCAGCAGCCCCACAGGGGGCCAAATCTATGGCTACACCTTC. The rearrangement joins TRBV7-3 to TRBJ1-2; 9 bases match TRBD1. This CDR3 region has 15 residues. Germline V gives CDR1 SGHTA, CDR2 FQGTGA. V dropped 5 bases and J dropped 4; count of bases not matched to a gene: 8.

V is TRBV2 and J is TRBJ1-5; 7 nucleotides match TRBD1. The CDR3 loop spans 14 amino acids. Germline values: CDR1 SNHLY, CDR2 FYNNEI. V lost 8 bases and J lost 4; bases outside the gene matches: 8. This chain's CDR3 is CASCVTGINQPQHF. In DNA, the CDR3 is TGTGCCAGCTGTGTGACAGGGATAAATCAGCCCCAGCATTTT.

V usage is TRBV7-3 and J usage is TRBJ2-5; TRBD1 agrees at 8 bases. The ends lost 5 bases at V and 5 bases at J; junction bases unmatched: 10. CDR1 and CDR2 from the germline V gene are SGHTA and FQGTGA. The CDR3 extends over 15 amino acids. CDR3 nucleotides: TGTGCCAGCAGCCCATGGACAGGGCGTTCGGAGACCCAGTACTTC. Amino acid sequence: CASSPWTGRSETQYF.

The J gene is TRBJ1-5, the V gene TRBV7-9, with 7 bases lining up with TRBD1. This CDR3 comprises 17 residues. Germline-derived CDR1 and CDR2 are SEHNR and FQNEAQ (reference sequence). Trimming removed 1 base from V and 6 bases from J; junction bases left unmatched: 12. CDR3 sequence: CASSLDTGALGSQPQHF. CDR3 sequence (DNA): TGTGCCAGCAGCTTAGATACAGGGGCCTTGGGATCTCAGCCCCAGCATTTT.

Turning to this clone: Other DNA sequences from this sample encode an identical CDR3 as well. The chain is built from TRBV18 and TRBJ1-5, with 8 bases lining up with TRBD1. The V gene's germline CDR1 is KGHSH and CDR2 LQKENI. J was trimmed by 1 base and V by 3 bases; bases with no gene match: 2. This CDR3 has 15 amino acids. DNA of the CDR3: TGTGCCAGCTCACCGAACAGGGGGAGCAATCAGCCCCAGCATTTT. Protein sequence: CASSPNRGSNQPQHF.

In DNA form, the CDR3 reads TGTGCCAGCAGGGGGACTAGCGGAAACTACAATGAGCAGTTCTTC. Protein sequence: CASRGTSGNYNEQFF. The genes are TRBV2 and TRBJ2-1; 11 bases line up with TRBD2. The CDR3 spans 15 residues. With 6 bases clipped from V and 3 bases from J, the junction kept 4 bases outside the gene matches. The germline gives CDR1 SNHLY, CDR2 FYNNEI.

The J gene is TRBJ1-1, the V gene TRBV6-5; D ambiguous. This CDR3 region has 13 residues. The V end lost 1 base, the J end lost 7 bases, and 10 bases lay between the germline ends. Germline V gene data show CDR1 as MNHEY and CDR2 as SVGAGI. CDR3 in amino acids: CASSYFGENEAFF. In DNA form, the CDR3 reads TGTGCCAGCAGTTACTTCGGGGAAAATGAAGCTTTCTTT.

The rearrangement links TRBV27 to TRBJ2-7; no definite D call. V was cut by 6 bases and J by 5 bases, with 11 bases left in between. Germline assignment: CDR1 MNHEY and CDR2 SMNVEV (reference sequence). The CDR3 covers 12 residues. CDR3: CASSQGGHEQYF. The CDR3 DNA reads TGTGCCAGCAGCCAAGGCGGTCACGAGCAGTACTTC.

The chain links TRBV19 to TRBJ1-5; 8 nucleotides match TRBD1. V was clipped by 4 bases and J by 6 bases; unmatched bases: 14. Germline V lookup: CDR1 LNHDA, CDR2 SQIVND (reference sequence). There are 17 residues in the CDR3. CDR3 coding DNA: TGTGCCAGTAGTAACCCCCCCGGACAGGGAAGTGCTCAGCCCCAGCATTTT. Protein: CASSNPPGQGSAQPQHF.

The CDR3 coding sequence is TGTGCCAGCAGTGAACAGGGGGTTCCTGGGGCCAACGTCCTGACTTTC. Translating gives CASSEQGVPGANVLTF. The gene calls are TRBV2 and TRBJ2-6; 7 nucleotides align to TRBD1. CDR1 is SNHLY and CDR2 is FYNNEI in the germline V gene. The CDR3 length is 16 residues. The ends lost 2 bases at V and 2 bases at J; junction bases unmatched: 3.

A word on this clone: The same CDR3 can be traced to other DNA sequences in this sample. The chain links TRBV6-5 to TRBJ1-5, with 9 bases lining up with TRBD1. This CDR3 spans 15 amino acids. Germline V gene data show CDR1 as MNHEY and CDR2 as SVGAGI. Trimming took 6 bases from V and 2 from J; bases not matched to a gene: 5. The CDR3 sequence: CASSPDRGRNQPQHF. The CDR3, as DNA: TGTGCCAGCAGCCCGGACAGGGGACGCAATCAGCCCCAGCATTTT.

The chain has TRBV29-1 and TRBJ2-6; D is unclear. CDR1 and CDR2 (germline): SQVTM, ANQGSEA. The CDR3 extends over 13 amino acids. Trimming shortened V by 4 bases and J by 1 base, and 5 bases separated the two germline ends. The CDR3 here is CSVGHSGANVLTF. The CDR3 DNA reads TGCAGCGTTGGACATTCTGGGGCCAACGTCCTGACTTTC.

This clone appeared a single time. In the same sample, other DNA sequences code for this CDR3. The chain is built from TRBV4-1 and TRBJ2-5, with TRBD1 matching over 9 bases. The germline CDR1 and CDR2 sequences are MGHRA and YSYEKL. Trimming at V came to 1 base and at J to 3 bases, leaving 3 bases not matched to a gene. This CDR3 has 15 residues. The CDR3 nucleotides are TGCGCCAGCAGCCAAGCCGGGACAGGGAAAGAGACCCAGTACTTC. Encoded protein: CASSQAGTGKETQYF.

V and J are TRBV7-2 and TRBJ2-1; TRBD2 matches at 9 bases. Trimming at V came to 0 bases and at J to 6 bases, leaving 6 bases not matched to a gene. CDR1 and CDR2 from the germline V gene are SGHTA and FQGNSA. The CDR3 runs to 16 residues. The CDR3 spells CASSLASAGGPNEQFF. CDR3 sequence (DNA): TGTGCCAGCAGCTTAGCGTCGGCGGGAGGGCCCAATGAGCAGTTCTTC.

The rearrangement links TRBV2 to TRBJ1-5, with D possibly being TRBD1 (6 bases). Germline CDR1 SNHLY, CDR2 FYNNEI. V dropped 6 bases and J dropped 7 bases, with 10 bases sitting between them. The CDR3 has 12 residues. The CDR3 spells CASRTGNQPQHF. The DNA for the CDR3 is TGTGCCAGCAGAACAGGGAACCAGCCCCAGCATTTT.

This chain joins TRBV19 and TRBJ2-1; D is undetermined. The V and J ends lost 3 bases and 4 bases respectively, with 4 bases between them. Germline CDR1 and CDR2: LNHDA and SQIVND (reference sequence). The CDR3 is made up of 12 amino acids. DNA for the CDR3: TGTGCCAGTAGTATCCCATACAATGAGCAGTTCTTC. Translation gives CASSIPYNEQFF.

The chain couples TRBV23-1 to TRBJ2-5, with TRBD1 matching over 7 bases. TRBV23-1 is an ORF, and what it does is uncertain. Trimming took 8 bases from V and 2 from J; bases not matched to a gene: 5. This CDR3 has 13 residues. The CDR3 DNA reads as TGCGCCAGCTCGAGGACAGGACAAGAGACCCAGTACTTC. Translation gives CASSRTGQETQYF.

The chain links TRBV3-1 (or the pseudogene TRBV3-2) to TRBJ2-3; 10 bases are a match to TRBD2. The CDR3 runs to 16 residues. Germline CDR1 and CDR2: LGHDT and YNNKEL (reference sequence). The V and J ends lost 4 bases and 2 bases, in that order; junction bases with no gene match: 6. CDR3 region: CASSRGLAVNTDTQYF. The CDR3 coding sequence is TGTGCCAGCAGCCGCGGACTAGCGGTCAACACAGATACGCAGTATTTT.

The chain carries TRBV3-1 (or the pseudogene TRBV3-2) and TRBJ2-7; D possibly corresponds to TRBD1 (6 bases). Deletions cut 8 bases from V and 0 bases from J, with 8 bases between. The CDR3 spans 12 residues. Looked up from germline, CDR1 is LGHDT and CDR2 is YNNKEL (reference sequence). CDR3 residues: CASRDNSYEQYF. The CDR3 nucleotides read TGTGCCAGCCGGGACAACTCCTACGAGCAGTACTTC.

The chain recombines TRBV18 with TRBJ2-5; a possible D gene is TRBD2 (6 bases). Germline CDR1 reads KGHSH; CDR2 reads LQKENI. The germline V and J ends were trimmed by 2 bases and 5 bases, with 12 bases remaining between them. The CDR3 length is 14 residues. The CDR3 DNA is TGTGCCAGCTCACCAAGACTAGACTCCGAGACCCAGTACTTC. As protein: CASSPRLDSETQYF.

V gene TRBV20-1 combines with J gene TRBJ2-1, with D possibly being TRBD1 (5 bases). The germline V gene encodes CDR1 DFQATT and CDR2 SNEGSKA (reference sequence). V was trimmed by 6 bases and J by 8 bases, leaving 8 bases between them. This CDR3 has 10 amino acids. The CDR3 region has the DNA TGCAGTGCCAGGGTGGATGAGCAGTTCTTC. This gives the protein CSARVDEQFF.

The chain recombines TRBV30 with TRBJ2-1, with a possible D match to TRBD2 (5 bases). Trimming left V 0 bases short and J 5 bases short, with 11 bases between. This CDR3 spans 14 amino acids. Germline V gene data show CDR1 as GTSNPN and CDR2 as SVGIG (reference sequence). The CDR3 bases are TGTGCCTGGAGTGTAAAAGCGGCTCACAATGAGCAGTTCTTC. It specifies CAWSVKAAHNEQFF.

The chain employs TRBV18 and TRBJ1-1, with 9 bases lining up with TRBD1. The CDR3 loop spans 16 amino acids. Germline lookup yields CDR1 KGHSH and CDR2 LQKENI. V gave up 2 bases and J gave up 3 bases; unmatched junction bases: 7. The CDR3: CASSPFTGGAYTEAFF. CDR3 in DNA: TGTGCCAGCTCACCATTTACAGGGGGCGCGTACACTGAAGCTTTCTTT.

V usage is TRBV7-9 and J usage is TRBJ1-5; 9 positions agree with TRBD1. Trimming at V came to 5 bases and at J to 6 bases, leaving 5 bases not matched to a gene. CDR1 and CDR2 from the germline V gene are SEHNR and FQNEAQ (reference sequence). The CDR3 consists of 14 residues. The CDR3 DNA is TGTGCCAGCAGCCCGGGGACAGGGTCTCAGCCCCAGCATTTT. This sequence encodes CASSPGTGSQPQHF.

This chain uses TRBV9 with TRBJ2-2; D gene ambiguous. Deletions cut 0 bases from V and 4 bases from J, with 13 bases between. Germline lookup yields CDR1 SGDLS and CDR2 YYNGEE. The CDR3 extends over 16 amino acids. The CDR3 is CASSVGVSSSTGELFF. CDR3 nucleotides: TGTGCCAGCAGCGTAGGGGTTAGCTCGAGCACCGGGGAGCTGTTTTTT.

The rearrangement joins TRBV18 to TRBJ2-5, with TRBD1 identical over 7 bases. Per the germline V gene, CDR1 is KGHSH and CDR2 is LQKENI. V gave up 6 bases and J gave up 1 base; unmatched junction bases: 5. The CDR3 totals 14 residues. CDR3: CASSTTGRQETQYF. As DNA, the CDR3 is TGTGCCAGCTCCACGACAGGGCGCCAAGAGACCCAGTACTTC. The complete variable domain, with remaining parts taken from reference TRBV18 and TRBJ2-5, reads NAGVMQNPRHLVRRRGQEARLRCSPMKGHSHVYWYRQLPEEGLKFMVYLQKENIIDESGMPKERFSAEFPKEGPSILRIQQVVRGDSAAYFCASSTTGRQETQYFGPGTRLLVL.